This T cell receptor beta chain was documented in a study of blood T cell repertoires in COVID-19. Study details: There were acute and convalescent COVID-19 samples, and they came from the United States, Italy and Spain.

This table comes from immunoSEQ multiplex PCR, and its TCRdb copy is limited to in-frame clones, with some not included. The data contain fewer than 200,000 clones, approximately 86% of them singletons. V lost 0 bases to trimming and J lost 5 bases, with 10 bases between them. CDR3 length: 14 residues. Germline lookup yields CDR1 KGHSH and CDR2 LQKENI. The TCR originated in a woman in her forties with COVID-19, enrolled during active disease. The sequencing sample was made of peripheral blood. The chain employs TRBV18 and TRBJ1-1; D call uncertain. The DNA for the CDR3 is TGTGCCAGCTCACCACCGACCGGGGTTACTGAAGCTTTCTTT. This codes for CASSPPTGVTEAFF.